Presented here are 25 T cell receptor beta chains from one specimen sequenced in a study of Tregs in tolerant kidney transplant recipients. The data were produced by immunoSEQ multiplex PCR, yet TCRdb's version contains in-frame clones alone and is incomplete. The sample holds 35,000 to 55,000 clones; 91% are singletons and the top ten take 0.7%. Sequenced input: Tregs from blood. The receptors originated from a human donor in good health.

The V call is TRBV29-1, the J call TRBJ1-4; 10 bases match TRBD1. The CDR3 is made up of 14 amino acids. Trimming at V came to 4 bases and at J to 7 bases, leaving 6 bases not matched to a gene. The germline V gene has CDR1 SQVTM and CDR2 ANQGSEA. The CDR3 is CSVADRGRGEKLFF. The CDR3 bases are TGCAGCGTTGCTGACAGGGGGCGAGGTGAAAAACTGTTTTTT.

The chain is built from TRBV4-1 and TRBJ1-2; no reliable D call. This CDR3 region has 17 residues. CDR1 and CDR2 from the germline V gene are MGHRA and YSYEKL. The V gene lost 4 bases and the J gene lost 0 bases, with 18 bases spanning the gap. The CDR3, as DNA: TGCGCCAGCAGCCTTAGGACGGCCGCTGTAGCTAACTATGGCTACACCTTC. Its protein product is CASSLRTAAVANYGYTF.

This chain connects TRBV5-1 to TRBJ1-1; 7 bases fit TRBD1. With V trimmed by 0 bases and J by 3 bases, 14 bases remained unmatched. In germline, CDR1 is SGHRS, CDR2 YFSETQ. The CDR3 runs to 18 residues. The CDR3 bases are TGCGCCAGCAGCTTGGCCCTAGGACTTAACAGGGGCCACACTGAAGCTTTCTTT. Translating gives CASSLALGLNRGHTEAFF. The full variable domain, its missing parts supplied by reference TRBV5-1 and TRBJ1-1, is KAGVTQTPRYLIKTRGQQVTLSCSPISGHRSVSWYQQTPGQGLQFLFEYFSETQRNKGNFPGRFSGRQFSNSRSEMNVSTLELGDSALYLCASSLALGLNRGHTEAFFGQGTRLTVV.

This clone appeared once. The rearrangement uses TRBV11-2 and TRBJ1-1; 10 bases match TRBD1. V trimming: 3 bases; J trimming: 3 bases; junction bases outside the gene matches: 1. CDR1 and CDR2 from the germline V gene are SGHAT and FQNNGV. The CDR3 spans 14 residues. Here the CDR3 reads CASSLDRGDTEAFF. In DNA, the CDR3 is TGTGCCAGCAGCTTGGACAGGGGGGACACTGAAGCTTTCTTT.

This clone appeared a single time. The chain uses TRBV30 and TRBJ2-3; TRBD1 aligns across 8 bases. The CDR3 has 14 amino acids. The germline gives CDR1 GTSNPN, CDR2 SVGIG (reference sequence). Unmatched junction bases numbered 7, after V lost 1 base and J lost 7 bases. CDR3 nucleotide sequence: TGTGCCTGGAGTGGCGGACAGGGCTCGAATACGCAGTATTTT. It is translated as CAWSGGQGSNTQYF.

In nucleotides, the CDR3 is TGTGCCAGCAGTGAACCCCAGGGGAGGGGTTATGAAAAACTGTTTTTT. This encodes CASSEPQGRGYEKLFF. The genes are TRBV2 and TRBJ1-4, with D possibly TRBD1 on 6 matching bases. CDR1 and CDR2 (germline): SNHLY, FYNNEI. CDR3 length: 16 residues. V lost 2 bases, J lost 6 bases, and 16 bases lay in between.

In its sample, this clone was seen once. The chain couples TRBV29-1 to TRBJ2-5, with 14 bases fitting TRBD2. The V gene's germline CDR1 is SQVTM and CDR2 ANQGSEA. This CDR3 has 15 residues. V shed 5 bases, J shed 5 bases, and the junction held 7 bases outside the gene matches. This CDR3 is CSVRGLAGVGETQYF. CDR3 coding DNA: TGCAGCGTTCGGGGACTAGCGGGAGTAGGTGAGACCCAGTACTTC.

This chain links TRBV7-3 with TRBJ1-1, with 8 bases that match TRBD1. Germline V CDR1 and CDR2: SGHTA, FQGTGA. The CDR3 loop spans 13 amino acids. V lost 0 bases, J lost 6 bases, and 0 bases stayed unmatched. CDR3 DNA: TGTGCCAGCAGCTTAACGACAGGGGCTGAAGCTTTCTTT. This gives the protein CASSLTTGAEAFF.

This chain links TRBV5-1 with TRBJ1-2, with 7 bases identical to TRBD1. There are 15 residues in the CDR3. Per germline, CDR1 SGHRS and CDR2 YFSETQ. The V gene end was trimmed by 3 bases and the J gene end by 5 bases; junction bases not matched to a gene: 10. DNA for the CDR3: TGCGCCAGCAGCTCGGGACAGAGAATGGGATATGGCTACACCTTC. Protein product: CASSSGQRMGYGYTF.

The chain recombines TRBV25-1 with TRBJ2-1; 10 nucleotides line up with TRBD1. Per the germline V gene, CDR1 is MGHDK and CDR2 is SYGVNS. J gave up 2 bases and V 6 bases, and 10 bases lay outside the gene matches. The length of the CDR3 is 17 residues. In DNA, the CDR3 is TGTGCCAGCAGCTTGGGGGTTGGACAGGGGGCCTACAATGAGCAGTTCTTC. It specifies CASSLGVGQGAYNEQFF.

The rearrangement links TRBV25-1 to TRBJ1-4; 7 bases map to TRBD1. Germline V gene lookup returns CDR1 MGHDK and CDR2 SYGVNS. The V gene end was trimmed by 8 bases and the J gene end by 8 bases; junction bases not matched to a gene: 11. The CDR3 covers 14 residues. In nucleotides, the CDR3 is TGTGCCAGCGGAGAAGGAGGGGGCAGGGAAAAACTGTTTTTT. It specifies CASGEGGGREKLFF.

V gene TRBV6-1 combines with J gene TRBJ2-1; 10 bases are a match to TRBD2. Losses at the gene ends were 4 bases for V and 8 bases for J; bases not matched to a gene: 5. CDR3 length: 14 residues. Germline V CDR1 and CDR2: MNHNS, SASEGT. CDR3 sequence: CASSAAGGLDEQFF. The CDR3 bases are TGTGCCAGCAGTGCAGCGGGAGGGTTGGATGAGCAGTTCTTC.

The J gene is TRBJ2-3, the V gene TRBV25-1; 8 bases line up with TRBD2. The V segment lost 4 bases and the J segment 3 bases; nucleotides outside the gene matches: 9. The germline gives CDR1 MGHDK, CDR2 SYGVNS. CDR3 length: 16 amino acids. CDR3 sequence (DNA): TGTGCCAGCAGTGCCTTGGGACTAGGTGATACAGATACGCAGTATTTT. This gives the protein CASSALGLGDTDTQYF. The complete variable domain, with remaining parts taken from reference TRBV25-1 and TRBJ2-3, reads EADIYQTPRYLVIGTGKKITLECSQTMGHDKMYWYQQDPGMELHLIHYSYGVNSTEKGDLSSESTVSRIRTEHFPLTLESARPSHTSQYLCASSALGLGDTDTQYFGPGTRLTVL.

The chain is built from TRBV5-5 and TRBJ1-1; D is perhaps TRBD1 (6 bases). Trimming shortened V by 4 bases and J by 1 base, and 14 bases separated the two germline ends. This CDR3 comprises 15 residues. Germline V gene sequence: CDR1 SGHKS, CDR2 YYEKEE (reference sequence). This CDR3 is CASSNWVGANTEAFF. The CDR3 DNA follows: TGTGCCAGCAGCAATTGGGTGGGGGCGAACACTGAAGCTTTCTTT.

V is TRBV5-1 and J is TRBJ1-1; 9 bases fit TRBD1. This CDR3 has 15 residues. V shed 0 bases and J 0 bases; nucleotides not matched to a gene: 0. From germline, CDR1 is SGHRS and CDR2 YFSETQ. CDR3 nucleotide sequence: TGCGCCAGCAGCTTGGGACAGGGGGTGAACACTGAAGCTTTCTTT. Its protein is CASSLGQGVNTEAFF.

This sequence joins TRBV10-1 and TRBJ2-7, with D unclear. Germline V lookup: CDR1 WNHNN, CDR2 SYGVQD (reference sequence). V lost 3 bases, J lost 3 bases, and 9 bases lay in between. The CDR3 spans 13 residues. The CDR3 region has the DNA TGCGCCAGCAGTGAATCACCGAACTACGAGCAGTACTTC. Encoded protein: CASSESPNYEQYF.

This chain links TRBV25-1 with TRBJ2-5; D tentatively reads TRBD1 or TRBD2 (6 bases each). The germline CDR1 and CDR2 sequences are MGHDK and SYGVNS. Trimming cost V 5 bases and J 11 bases, with 27 bases left between them. The CDR3 sequence is 16 residues long. The CDR3 sequence is CASSKLASAKRGEQYF. CDR3 DNA: TGTGCCAGCAGTAAGCTTGCGTCAGCTAAAAGGGGGGAGCAGTACTTC. The entire variable domain, with the rest obtained from reference TRBV25-1 and TRBJ2-5, is as follows: EADIYQTPRYLVIGTGKKITLECSQTMGHDKMYWYQQDPGMELHLIHYSYGVNSTEKGDLSSESTVSRIRTEHFPLTLESARPSHTSQYLCASSKLASAKRGEQYFGPGTRLLVL.

CDR3 nucleotides: TGTGCCTCCCCCAGCGGGAAAGGAGGAGAGACCCAGTACTTC. This codes for CASPSGKGGETQYF. The chain links TRBV2 to TRBJ2-5; 7 positions match TRBD2. The V segment lost 11 bases and the J segment 4 bases; nucleotides outside the gene matches: 13. CDR1 and CDR2 (germline): SNHLY, FYNNEI. CDR3 length: 14 amino acids.

This clone has a single count. A junction end diverges from the germline sequence, so it may reflect a read error. The chain employs TRBV6-5 and TRBJ2-1; D is ambiguous. The CDR3 runs to 15 residues. The V gene's germline CDR1 is MNHEY and CDR2 SVGAGI. The CDR3 region is CVSTPFWSSYNEQFF. The CDR3 DNA reads TGTGTCAGCACCCCCTTCTGGAGCTCCTACAATGAGCAGTTCTTC.

This clone was picked up a small number of times. This rearrangement joins TRBV19 to TRBJ2-2; D remains unclear. The V gene's germline CDR1 is LNHDA and CDR2 SQIVND (reference sequence). CDR3 size: 12 residues. V lost 3 bases to trimming and J lost 4 bases, with 3 bases between them. The CDR3 protein is CASSIVTGELFF. CDR3 sequence (DNA): TGTGCCAGTAGTATCGTCACCGGGGAGCTGTTTTTT.

This rearrangement joins TRBV11-3 to TRBJ2-2; TRBD1 might be the D (6 bases). The CDR3 length is 14 residues. V was clipped by 4 bases and J by 1 base, with 7 bases between them. Looked up from germline, CDR1 is SGHNT and CDR2 is YENEEA. This CDR3 reads CASSSGQNTGELFF. In DNA form, the CDR3 reads TGTGCCAGCAGCTCGGGACAGAACACCGGGGAGCTGTTTTTT.

The gene calls are TRBV18 and TRBJ1-5; maybe TRBD1 (5 bases). V was trimmed by 4 bases and J by 1 base, leaving 17 bases between them. The germline CDR1 and CDR2 sequences are KGHSH and LQKENI. This CDR3 region has 17 residues. CDR3 sequence (DNA): TGTGCCAGCTCACACGGGCTACGAGGGGCAAGCAATCAGCCCCAGCATTTT. Its protein product is CASSHGLRGASNQPQHF. The complete variable domain, with remaining parts taken from reference TRBV18 and TRBJ1-5, reads NAGVMQNPRHLVRRRGQEARLRCSPMKGHSHVYWYRQLPEEGLKFMVYLQKENIIDESGMPKERFSAEFPKEGPSILRIQQVVRGDSAAYFCASSHGLRGASNQPQHFGDGTRLSIL.

The chain is built from TRBV5-1 and TRBJ2-7; 7 nucleotides agree with TRBD1. Germline V gene lookup returns CDR1 SGHRS and CDR2 YFSETQ. This CDR3 is built from 14 residues. V shed 4 bases, J shed 1 base, and the junction held 5 bases outside the gene matches. This CDR3 is CASSIRDSSYEQYF. The DNA of the CDR3 is TGCGCCAGCAGCATCCGGGACAGTTCCTACGAGCAGTACTTC.

The chain combines TRBV7-6 with TRBJ1-2; TRBD1 might be the D (6 bases). The CDR3 runs 17 residues. V shed 1 base and J shed 2 bases, with 17 bases lying between them. Germline CDR1 is SGHVS and CDR2 is FNYEAQ. In nucleotides, the CDR3 is TGTGCCAGCAGCTTAGTAACCCACAGGGCAGCGAACTATGGCTACACCTTC. It specifies CASSLVTHRAANYGYTF.

The V call is TRBV5-1, the J call TRBJ2-5; D remains ambiguous. The V gene lost 2 bases and the J gene lost 5 bases, with 7 bases spanning the gap. CDR1 and CDR2 from the germline V gene are SGHRS and YFSETQ. There are 12 residues in the CDR3. In DNA form, the CDR3 reads TGCGCCAGCAGCTTTCTTCTGGAGACCCAGTACTTC. Its protein is CASSFLLETQYF.